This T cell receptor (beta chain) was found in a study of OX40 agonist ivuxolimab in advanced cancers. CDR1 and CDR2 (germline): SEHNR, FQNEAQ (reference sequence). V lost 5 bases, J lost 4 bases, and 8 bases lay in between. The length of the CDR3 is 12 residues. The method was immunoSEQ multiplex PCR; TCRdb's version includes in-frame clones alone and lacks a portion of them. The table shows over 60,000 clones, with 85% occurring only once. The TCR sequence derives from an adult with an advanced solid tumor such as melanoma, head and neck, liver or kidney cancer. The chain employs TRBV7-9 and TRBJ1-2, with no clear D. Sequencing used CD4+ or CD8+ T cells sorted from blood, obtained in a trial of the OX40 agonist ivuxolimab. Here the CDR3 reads CASSAMTYGYTF. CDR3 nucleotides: TGTGCCAGCAGCGCCATGACCTATGGCTACACCTTC.